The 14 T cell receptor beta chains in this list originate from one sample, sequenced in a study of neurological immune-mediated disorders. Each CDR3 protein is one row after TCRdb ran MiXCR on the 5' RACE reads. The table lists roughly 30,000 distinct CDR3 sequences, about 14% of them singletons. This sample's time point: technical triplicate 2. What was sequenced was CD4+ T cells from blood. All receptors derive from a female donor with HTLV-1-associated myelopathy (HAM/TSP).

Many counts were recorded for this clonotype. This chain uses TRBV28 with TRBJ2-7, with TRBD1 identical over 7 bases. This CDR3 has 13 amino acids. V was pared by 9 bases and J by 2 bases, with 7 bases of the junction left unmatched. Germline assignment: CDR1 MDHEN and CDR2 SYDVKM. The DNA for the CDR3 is TGTGCCAGTTCAGAGACAGGGCCCTACGAGCAGTACTTC. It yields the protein CASSETGPYEQYF.

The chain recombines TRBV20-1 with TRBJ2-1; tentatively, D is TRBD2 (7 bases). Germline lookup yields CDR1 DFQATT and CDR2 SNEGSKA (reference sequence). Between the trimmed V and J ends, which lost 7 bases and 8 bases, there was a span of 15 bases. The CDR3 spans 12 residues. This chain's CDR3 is CSGVGGLDEQFF. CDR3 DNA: TGCAGTGGTGTCGGGGGGCTGGATGAGCAGTTCTTC.

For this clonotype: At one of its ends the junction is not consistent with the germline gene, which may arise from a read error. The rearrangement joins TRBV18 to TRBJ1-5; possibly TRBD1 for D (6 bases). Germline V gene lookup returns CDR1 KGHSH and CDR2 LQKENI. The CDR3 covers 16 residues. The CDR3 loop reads CASSPGRGSPNQTQHF. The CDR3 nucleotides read TGTGCCAGCTCACCTGGGAGGGGGAGCCCAAATCAGACCCAGCATTTT.

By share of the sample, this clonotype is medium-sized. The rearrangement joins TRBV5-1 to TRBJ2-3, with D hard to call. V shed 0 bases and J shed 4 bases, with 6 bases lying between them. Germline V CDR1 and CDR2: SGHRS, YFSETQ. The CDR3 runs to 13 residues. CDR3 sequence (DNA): TGCGCCAGCAGCTTGGGATCCGCAGATACGCAGTATTTT. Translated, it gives CASSLGSADTQYF.

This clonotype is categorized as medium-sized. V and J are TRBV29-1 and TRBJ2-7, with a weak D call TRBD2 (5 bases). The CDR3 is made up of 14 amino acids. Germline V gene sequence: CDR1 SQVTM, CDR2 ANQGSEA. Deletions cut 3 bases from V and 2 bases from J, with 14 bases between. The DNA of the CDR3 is TGCAGCGTTGAGTCATCATTCGGGACCTACGAGCAGTACTTC. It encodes CSVESSFGTYEQYF.

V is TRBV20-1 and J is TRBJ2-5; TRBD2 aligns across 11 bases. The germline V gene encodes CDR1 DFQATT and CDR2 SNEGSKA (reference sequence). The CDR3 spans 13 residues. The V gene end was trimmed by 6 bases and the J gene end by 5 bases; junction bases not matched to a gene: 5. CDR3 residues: CSAILAGVETQYF. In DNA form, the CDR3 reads TGCAGTGCCATACTAGCGGGGGTGGAGACCCAGTACTTC.

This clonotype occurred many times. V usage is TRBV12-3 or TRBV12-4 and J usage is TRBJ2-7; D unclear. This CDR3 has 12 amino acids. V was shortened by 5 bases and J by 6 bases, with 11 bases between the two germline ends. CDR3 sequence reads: CASSPVPTEQYF. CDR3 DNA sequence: TGTGCCAGCAGTCCCGTCCCCACCGAGCAGTACTTC.

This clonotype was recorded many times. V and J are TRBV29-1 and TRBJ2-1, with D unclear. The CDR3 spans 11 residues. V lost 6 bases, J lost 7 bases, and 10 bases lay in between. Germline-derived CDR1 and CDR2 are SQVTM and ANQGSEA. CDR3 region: CSVHSFNEQFF. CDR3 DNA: TGCAGCGTCCATTCGTTTAATGAGCAGTTCTTC.

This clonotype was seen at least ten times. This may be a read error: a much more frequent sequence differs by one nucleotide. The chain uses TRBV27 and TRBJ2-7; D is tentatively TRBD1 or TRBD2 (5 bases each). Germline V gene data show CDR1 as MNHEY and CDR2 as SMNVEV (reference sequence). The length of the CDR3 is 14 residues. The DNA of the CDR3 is TGTGCCAGCGGTTTATACGGGGCGAACTACGAGCAGTACTTC. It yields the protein CASGLYGANYEQYF.

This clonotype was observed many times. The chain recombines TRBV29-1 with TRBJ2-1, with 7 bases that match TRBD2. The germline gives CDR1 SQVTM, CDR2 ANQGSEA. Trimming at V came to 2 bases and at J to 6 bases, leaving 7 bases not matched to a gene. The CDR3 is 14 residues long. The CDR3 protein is CSVELAAGGNEQFF. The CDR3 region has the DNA TGCAGCGTTGAACTAGCGGCTGGGGGCAATGAGCAGTTCTTC.

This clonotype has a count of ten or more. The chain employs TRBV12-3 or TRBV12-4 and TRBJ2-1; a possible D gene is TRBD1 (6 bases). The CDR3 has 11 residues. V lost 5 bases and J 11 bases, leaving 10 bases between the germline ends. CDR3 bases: TGTGCCAGCAGTGCCCAGGGGAAGCAGTTCTTC. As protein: CASSAQGKQFF.

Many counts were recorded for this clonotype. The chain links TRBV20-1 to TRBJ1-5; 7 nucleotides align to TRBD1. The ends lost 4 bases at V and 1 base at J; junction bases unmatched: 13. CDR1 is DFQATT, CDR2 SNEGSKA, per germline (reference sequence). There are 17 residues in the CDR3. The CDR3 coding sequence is TGCAGTGCTACTCGCCATAAGGGGGCAGGGAGCAATCAGCCCCAGCATTTT. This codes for CSATRHKGAGSNQPQHF.

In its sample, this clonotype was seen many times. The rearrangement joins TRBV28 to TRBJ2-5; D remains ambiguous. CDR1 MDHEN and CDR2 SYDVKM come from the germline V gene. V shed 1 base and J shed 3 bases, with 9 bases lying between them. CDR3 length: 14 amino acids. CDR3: CASSLSGGKETQYF. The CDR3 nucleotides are TGTGCCAGCAGTTTATCTGGCGGTAAAGAGACCCAGTACTTC.

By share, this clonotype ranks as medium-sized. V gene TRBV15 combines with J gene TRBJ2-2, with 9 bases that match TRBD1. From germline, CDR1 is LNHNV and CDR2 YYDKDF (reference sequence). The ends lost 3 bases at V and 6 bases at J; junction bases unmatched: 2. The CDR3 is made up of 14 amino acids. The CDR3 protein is CATSRDRGAGELFF. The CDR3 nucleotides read TGTGCCACCAGCAGGGACAGGGGAGCCGGGGAGCTGTTTTTT. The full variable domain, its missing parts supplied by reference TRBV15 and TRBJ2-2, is DAMVIQNPRYQVTQFGKPVTLSCSQTLNHNVMYWYQQKSSQAPKLLFHYYDKDFNNEADTPDNFQSRRPNTSFCFLDIRSPGLGDTAMYLCATSRDRGAGELFFGEGSRLTVL.